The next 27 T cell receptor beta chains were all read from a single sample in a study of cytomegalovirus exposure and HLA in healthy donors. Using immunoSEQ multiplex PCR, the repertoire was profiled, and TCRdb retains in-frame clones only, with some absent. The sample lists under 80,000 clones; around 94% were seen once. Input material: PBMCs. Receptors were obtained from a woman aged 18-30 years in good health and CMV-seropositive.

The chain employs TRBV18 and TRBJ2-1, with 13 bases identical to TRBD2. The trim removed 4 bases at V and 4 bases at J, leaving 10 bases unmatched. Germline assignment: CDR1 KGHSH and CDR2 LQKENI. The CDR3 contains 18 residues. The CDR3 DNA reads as TGTGCCAGCTCACTATGGACTAGCGGGAGAGTGAGGTACAATGAGCAGTTCTTC. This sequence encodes CASSLWTSGRVRYNEQFF.

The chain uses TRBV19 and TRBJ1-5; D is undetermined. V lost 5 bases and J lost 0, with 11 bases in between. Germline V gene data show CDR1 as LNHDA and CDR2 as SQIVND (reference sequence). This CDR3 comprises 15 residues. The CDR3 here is CASSPEPYSNQPQHF. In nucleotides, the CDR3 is TGTGCCAGTAGTCCCGAGCCTTATAGCAATCAGCCCCAGCATTTT. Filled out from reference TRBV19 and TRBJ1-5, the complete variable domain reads DGGITQSPKYLFRKEGQNVTLSCEQNLNHDAMYWYRQDPGQGLRLIYYSQIVNDFQKGDIAEGYSVSREKKESFPLTVTSAQKNPTAFYLCASSPEPYSNQPQHFGDGTRLSIL.

The CDR3, as DNA: TGCGCCAGCTCCCCCCGGACAGGGGGGGACGAGCAGTACTTC. Translated: CASSPRTGGDEQYF. The chain carries TRBV5-1 and TRBJ2-7; 10 bases map to TRBD1. There are 14 residues in the CDR3. Germline CDR1 SGHRS, CDR2 YFSETQ. The trim removed 7 bases at V and 5 bases at J, leaving 9 bases unmatched.

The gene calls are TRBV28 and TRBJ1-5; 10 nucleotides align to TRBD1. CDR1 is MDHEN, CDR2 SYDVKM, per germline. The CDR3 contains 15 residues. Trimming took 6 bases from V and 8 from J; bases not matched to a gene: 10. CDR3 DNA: TGTGCCAGCAGCCTAGGTCCGGGACAGGGGAAGCCCCAGCATTTT. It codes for CASSLGPGQGKPQHF.

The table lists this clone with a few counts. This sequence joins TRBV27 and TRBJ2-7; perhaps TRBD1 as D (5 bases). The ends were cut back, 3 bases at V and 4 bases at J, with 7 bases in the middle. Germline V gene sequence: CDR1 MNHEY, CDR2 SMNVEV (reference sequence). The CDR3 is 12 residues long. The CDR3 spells CASSFQGYEQYF. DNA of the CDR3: TGTGCCAGCAGTTTTCAGGGTTACGAGCAGTACTTC.

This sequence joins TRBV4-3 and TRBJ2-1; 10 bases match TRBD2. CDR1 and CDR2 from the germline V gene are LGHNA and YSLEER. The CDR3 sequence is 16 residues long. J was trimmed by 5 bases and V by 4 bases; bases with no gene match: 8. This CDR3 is CASSRHTSGTNNEQFF. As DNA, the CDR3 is TGCGCCAGCAGCCGCCACACTAGCGGGACAAACAATGAGCAGTTCTTC.

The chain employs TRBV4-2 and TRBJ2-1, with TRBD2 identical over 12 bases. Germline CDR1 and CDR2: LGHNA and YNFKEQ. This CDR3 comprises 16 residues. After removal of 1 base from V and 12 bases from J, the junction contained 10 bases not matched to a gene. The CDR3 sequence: CASSQVASGGAFGQFF. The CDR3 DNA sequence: TGTGCCAGCAGCCAAGTGGCTAGCGGGGGGGCTTTTGGGCAGTTCTTC.

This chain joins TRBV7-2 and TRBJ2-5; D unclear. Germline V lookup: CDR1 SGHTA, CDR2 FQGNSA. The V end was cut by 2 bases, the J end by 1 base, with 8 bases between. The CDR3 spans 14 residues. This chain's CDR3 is CASSLIRFQETQYF. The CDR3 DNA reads TGTGCCAGCAGCTTAATACGGTTCCAAGAGACCCAGTACTTC.

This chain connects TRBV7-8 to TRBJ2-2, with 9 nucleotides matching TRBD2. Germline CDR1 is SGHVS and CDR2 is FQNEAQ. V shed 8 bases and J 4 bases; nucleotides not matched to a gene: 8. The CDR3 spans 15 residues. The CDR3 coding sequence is TGTGCCAGCGTATCTAGCGGGGCGAGCACCGGGGAGCTGTTTTTT. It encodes CASVSSGASTGELFF.

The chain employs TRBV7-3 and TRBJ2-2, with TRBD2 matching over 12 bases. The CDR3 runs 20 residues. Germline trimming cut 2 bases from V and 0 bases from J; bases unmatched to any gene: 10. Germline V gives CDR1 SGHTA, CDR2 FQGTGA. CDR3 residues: CASSLRLAGASQSNTGELFF. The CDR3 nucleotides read TGTGCCAGCAGCTTACGACTAGCGGGGGCCTCGCAATCGAACACCGGGGAGCTGTTTTTT.

The CDR3 DNA reads TGTGCCAGCAGCTTGGGAACTAGCGGGATCTACGAGCAGTACTTC. This gives the protein CASSLGTSGIYEQYF. The chain carries TRBV5-6 and TRBJ2-7; 10 nucleotides line up with TRBD2. This CDR3 has 15 residues. Germline V gene lookup returns CDR1 SGHDT and CDR2 YYEEEE. V trimming: 0 bases; J trimming: 3 bases; junction bases outside the gene matches: 3.

The CDR3 spells CASSESFGANVLTF. In DNA form, the CDR3 reads TGTGCCAGCAGTGAGAGCTTCGGGGCCAACGTCCTGACTTTC. The chain is built from TRBV2 and TRBJ2-6; D remains unclear. V gave up 3 bases and J gave up 4 bases, with 7 bases separating them. Germline V gives CDR1 SNHLY, CDR2 FYNNEI. This CDR3 has 14 residues.

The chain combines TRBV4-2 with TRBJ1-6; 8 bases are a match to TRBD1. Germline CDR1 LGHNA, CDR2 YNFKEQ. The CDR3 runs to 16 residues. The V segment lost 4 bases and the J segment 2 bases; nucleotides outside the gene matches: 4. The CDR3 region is CASSRETGAYNSPLHF. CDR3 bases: TGTGCCAGCAGCCGCGAGACAGGGGCCTATAATTCACCCCTCCACTTT.

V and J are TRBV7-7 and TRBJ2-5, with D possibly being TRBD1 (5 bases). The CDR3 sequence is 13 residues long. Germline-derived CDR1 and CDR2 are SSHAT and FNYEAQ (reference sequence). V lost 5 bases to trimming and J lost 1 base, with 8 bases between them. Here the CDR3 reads CASSLDSQETQYF. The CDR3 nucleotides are TGTGCCAGCAGCCTTGACAGCCAAGAGACCCAGTACTTC.

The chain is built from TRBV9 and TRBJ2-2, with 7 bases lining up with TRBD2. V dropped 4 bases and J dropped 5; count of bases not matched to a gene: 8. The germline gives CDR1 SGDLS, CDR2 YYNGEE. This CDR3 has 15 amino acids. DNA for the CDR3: TGTGCCAGCAGCCCTGGGGGGGGGACGACCGGGGAGCTGTTTTTT. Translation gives CASSPGGGTTGELFF.

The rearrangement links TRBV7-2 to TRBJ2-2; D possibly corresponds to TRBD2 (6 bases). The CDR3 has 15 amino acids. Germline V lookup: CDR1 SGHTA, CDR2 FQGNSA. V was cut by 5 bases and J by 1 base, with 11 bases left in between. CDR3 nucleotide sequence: TGTGCCAGCAGCCCAGTCGGGGGGAACACCGGGGAGCTGTTTTTT. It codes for CASSPVGGNTGELFF.

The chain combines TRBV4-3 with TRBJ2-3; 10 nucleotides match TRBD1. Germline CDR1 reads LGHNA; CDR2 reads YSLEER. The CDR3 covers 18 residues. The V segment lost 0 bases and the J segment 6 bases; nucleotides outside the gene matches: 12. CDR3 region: CASSQEITGTGAIDTQYF. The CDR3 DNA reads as TGCGCCAGCAGCCAAGAGATCACGGGGACAGGGGCAATTGATACGCAGTATTTT.

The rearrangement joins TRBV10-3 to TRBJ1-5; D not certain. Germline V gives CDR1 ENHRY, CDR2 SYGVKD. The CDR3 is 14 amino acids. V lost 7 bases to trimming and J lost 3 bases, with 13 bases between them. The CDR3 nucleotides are TGTGCCATCAACAGTTTCGATTCCAATCAGCCCCAGCATTTT. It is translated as CAINSFDSNQPQHF.

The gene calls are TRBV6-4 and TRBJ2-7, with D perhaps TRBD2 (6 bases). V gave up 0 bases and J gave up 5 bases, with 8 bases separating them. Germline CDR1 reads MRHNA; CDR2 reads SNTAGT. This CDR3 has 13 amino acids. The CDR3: CASSDSPGDEQYF. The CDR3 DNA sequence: TGTGCCAGCAGTGACTCTCCGGGGGACGAGCAGTACTTC.

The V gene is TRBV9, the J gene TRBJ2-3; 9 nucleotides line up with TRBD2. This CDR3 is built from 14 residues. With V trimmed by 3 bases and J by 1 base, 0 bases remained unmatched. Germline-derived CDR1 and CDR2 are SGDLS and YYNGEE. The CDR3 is CASSASGGTDTQYF. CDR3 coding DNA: TGTGCCAGCAGCGCTAGCGGGGGCACAGATACGCAGTATTTT.

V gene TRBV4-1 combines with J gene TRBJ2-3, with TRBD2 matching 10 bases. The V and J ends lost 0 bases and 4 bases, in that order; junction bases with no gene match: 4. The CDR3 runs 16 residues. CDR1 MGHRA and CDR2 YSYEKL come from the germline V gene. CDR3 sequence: CASSQELAGRPDTQYF. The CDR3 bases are TGCGCCAGCAGCCAAGAACTAGCGGGGCGCCCAGATACGCAGTATTTT.

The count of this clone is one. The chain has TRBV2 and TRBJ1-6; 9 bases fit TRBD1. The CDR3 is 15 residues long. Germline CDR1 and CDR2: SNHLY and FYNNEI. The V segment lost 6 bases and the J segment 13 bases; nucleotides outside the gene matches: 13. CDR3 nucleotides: TGTGCCAGCAGACAGATCCGGGACAGGGTCCCCCCCCTCCACTTT. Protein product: CASRQIRDRVPPLHF. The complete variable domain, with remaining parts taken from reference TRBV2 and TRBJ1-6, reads EPEVTQTPSHQVTQMGQEVILRCVPISNHLYFYWYRQILGQKVEFLVSFYNNEISEKSEIFDDQFSVERPDGSNFTLKIRSTKLEDSAMYFCASRQIRDRVPPLHFGNGTRLTVT.

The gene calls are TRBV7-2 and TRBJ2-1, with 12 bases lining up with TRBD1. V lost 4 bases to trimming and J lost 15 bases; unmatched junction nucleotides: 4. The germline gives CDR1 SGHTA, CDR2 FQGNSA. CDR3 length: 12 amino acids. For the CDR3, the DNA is TGTGCCAGCAGCTGGGACAGGGGGCGTGTGTTCTTC. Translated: CASSWDRGRVFF.

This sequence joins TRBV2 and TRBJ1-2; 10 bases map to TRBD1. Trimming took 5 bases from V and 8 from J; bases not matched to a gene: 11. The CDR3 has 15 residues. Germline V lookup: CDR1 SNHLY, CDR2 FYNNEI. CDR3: CASSTRQGATEGYTF. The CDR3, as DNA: TGTGCCAGCAGTACTCGACAGGGGGCAACGGAGGGCTACACCTTC.

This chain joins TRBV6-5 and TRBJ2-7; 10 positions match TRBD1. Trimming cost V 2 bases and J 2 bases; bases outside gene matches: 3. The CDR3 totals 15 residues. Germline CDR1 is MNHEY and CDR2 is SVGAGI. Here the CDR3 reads CASSYGTGVTYEQYF. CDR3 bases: TGTGCCAGCAGTTACGGGACAGGGGTGACCTACGAGCAGTACTTC.

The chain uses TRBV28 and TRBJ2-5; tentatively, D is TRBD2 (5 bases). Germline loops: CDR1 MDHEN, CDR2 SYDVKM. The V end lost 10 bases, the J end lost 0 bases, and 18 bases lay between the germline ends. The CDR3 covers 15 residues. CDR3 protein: CATVGSRWYQETQYF. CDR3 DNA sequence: TGTGCCACCGTTGGGAGCAGGTGGTACCAAGAGACCCAGTACTTC.

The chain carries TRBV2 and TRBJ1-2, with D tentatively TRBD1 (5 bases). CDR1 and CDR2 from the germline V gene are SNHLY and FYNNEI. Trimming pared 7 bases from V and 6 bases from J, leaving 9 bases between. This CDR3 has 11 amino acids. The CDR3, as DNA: TGTGCCAGCATGGCGGGGGATGGCTACACCTTC. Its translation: CASMAGDGYTF.